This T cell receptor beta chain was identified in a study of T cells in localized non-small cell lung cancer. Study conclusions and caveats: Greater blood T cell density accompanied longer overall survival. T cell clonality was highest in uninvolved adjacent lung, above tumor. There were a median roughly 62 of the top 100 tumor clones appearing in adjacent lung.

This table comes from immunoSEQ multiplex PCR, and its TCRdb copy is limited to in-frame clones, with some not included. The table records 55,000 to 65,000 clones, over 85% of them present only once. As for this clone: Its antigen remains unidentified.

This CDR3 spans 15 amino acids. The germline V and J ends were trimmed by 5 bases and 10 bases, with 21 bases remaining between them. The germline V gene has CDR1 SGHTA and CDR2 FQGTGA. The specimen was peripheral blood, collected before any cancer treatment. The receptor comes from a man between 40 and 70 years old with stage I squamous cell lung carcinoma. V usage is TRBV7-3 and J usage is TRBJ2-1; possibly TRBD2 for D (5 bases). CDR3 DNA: TGTGCCAGCAGCCCAAGAGGCCTGATCCCGGGGGAGCAGTTCTTC. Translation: CASSPRGLIPGEQFF. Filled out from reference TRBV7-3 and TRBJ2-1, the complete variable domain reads GAGVSQTPSNKVTEKGKYVELRCDPISGHTALYWYRQSLGQGPEFLIYFQGTGAADDSGLPNDRFFAVRPEGSVSTLKIQRTERGDSAVYLCASSPRGLIPGEQFFGPGTRLTVL.